This T cell receptor (beta chain) appears in the sequencing data of a study of T cells in women clearing cervical HPV infection. Study details: Cases were women with histologically confirmed HPV16-related CIN3 or worse, including a couple of invasive cancers. Control women cleared a single incident HPV16 infection within 12 months. Cases' blood sampling followed lesion detection by median around 23 weeks (90 to 200).

The length of the CDR3 is 18 residues. Germline assignment: CDR1 KGHSH and CDR2 LQKENI. Comment on this clone: The read ends 3 residues shy of where the CDR3 ends; the end is completed using the germline J gene.

Assay: immunoSEQ multiplex PCR; the TCRdb copy retains only in-frame clones and omits some. Recorded for this sample: about 24,000 clones. This clonotype was sampled from a woman aged 18 to 75 with a cervical HPV16 infection that either progressed to CIN3+ or cleared (not recorded which). The specimen sequenced was blood buffy coat. V gene TRBV18 combines with J gene TRBJ1-2; possibly TRBD1 for D (5 bases). The CDR3 loop is CASSPLAWGELTYNDYTF. Incomplete CDR3 DNA: TGTGCCAGCTCACCACTTGCTTGGGGGGAACTCACCTACAATGAC.